A single sample is the source of the 29 T cell receptor beta chains below, sequenced in a study of blood T cell repertoires in COVID-19. Measured with immunoSEQ multiplex PCR; TCRdb has only the in-frame clones, and not every one. The data hold hundreds of thousands of clones, with roughly 89% observed a single time. Input material: PBMCs or T cells enriched from blood (not recorded which). Every receptor here comes from a woman in her late teens or twenties who had recovered from COVID-19.

The chain joins TRBV27 to TRBJ1-1; D ambiguous. This CDR3 is 13 amino acids long. With 4 bases removed from V and 2 bases from J, the gap between germline ends came to 8 bases. Per the germline V gene, CDR1 is MNHEY and CDR2 is SMNVEV (reference sequence). The CDR3 sequence is CASSSTLNTEAFF. The CDR3 DNA reads as TGTGCCAGCAGTTCCACACTAAACACTGAAGCTTTCTTT.

The chain recombines TRBV18 with TRBJ2-3; possibly TRBD1 for D (6 bases). Trimming cost V 3 bases and J 2 bases, with 9 bases left between them. Germline V lookup: CDR1 KGHSH, CDR2 LQKENI. The length of the CDR3 is 14 residues. CDR3: CASSPQGYTDTQYF. The CDR3 DNA follows: TGTGCCAGCTCACCGCAGGGGTACACAGATACGCAGTATTTT.

The chain recombines TRBV19 with TRBJ2-2; 8 bases map to TRBD2. The junction had 13 bases not matched to a gene; V was cut back by 4 bases and J by 6 bases. Germline assignment: CDR1 LNHDA and CDR2 SQIVND (reference sequence). This CDR3 comprises 17 residues. The CDR3 DNA follows: TGTGCCAGTAGTACCCCCCGGGGGGGACTAGTGGCCGGGGAGCTGTTTTTT. It translates to CASSTPRGGLVAGELFF.

This rearrangement joins TRBV27 to TRBJ1-1; TRBD1 is a possible D gene (5 bases). CDR1 is MNHEY and CDR2 is SMNVEV in the germline V gene (reference sequence). Trimming cost V 2 bases and J 4 bases, with 11 bases left between them. The CDR3 length is 14 residues. DNA for the CDR3: TGTGCCAGCAGTTTAGGCGTGGGGGGCACTGAAGCTTTCTTT. Its protein is CASSLGVGGTEAFF.

The CDR3 DNA follows: TGTGCCAGCAGCCAAGTTACCGCTAGCTCTTTCACGGGAGATACGCAGTATTTT. This gives the protein CASSQVTASSFTGDTQYF. The chain links TRBV14 to TRBJ2-3; a possible D gene is TRBD2 (5 bases). The CDR3 loop spans 18 amino acids. Trimming shortened V by 1 base and J by 5 bases, and 22 bases separated the two germline ends. In germline, CDR1 is SGHDN, CDR2 FVKESK.

This chain connects TRBV2 to TRBJ1-1; a possible D gene is TRBD1 (6 bases). With 3 bases removed from V and 3 bases from J, the gap between germline ends came to 11 bases. Germline CDR1 is SNHLY and CDR2 is FYNNEI. The CDR3 runs 14 residues. The CDR3, as DNA: TGTGCCAGCAGTGAGGAGGGGGGGTACACTGAAGCTTTCTTT. It encodes CASSEEGGYTEAFF.

J is TRBJ1-5 and V is TRBV5-6; D gene uncertain. CDR1 and CDR2 (germline): SGHDT, YYEEEE. V lost 0 bases and J 6 bases, leaving 13 bases between the germline ends. The CDR3 contains 15 residues. CDR3 DNA sequence: TGTGCCAGCAGCTTGGTCGGTTCACCCTCTCAGCCCCAGCATTTT. Its protein is CASSLVGSPSQPQHF.

The chain is built from TRBV6-2 or TRBV6-3 and TRBJ2-7; D may be TRBD1 (6 bases). CDR1 is MNHEY, CDR2 SVGEGT, per germline. V lost 2 bases, J lost 5 bases, and 13 bases lay in between. CDR3 size: 14 residues. The CDR3 DNA sequence: TGTGCCAGCAGTTACACAGGGAATTTCGACGAGCAGTACTTC. Amino acids: CASSYTGNFDEQYF.

The chain has TRBV3-1 (or the pseudogene TRBV3-2) and TRBJ1-6; no clear D. Trimming stripped 0 bases from V and 7 bases from J, with 10 bases between. Per germline, CDR1 LGHDT and CDR2 YNNKEL (reference sequence). The CDR3 contains 15 residues. The CDR3 loop reads CASSQEETRNSPLHF. In nucleotides, the CDR3 is TGTGCCAGCAGCCAAGAGGAGACGAGGAATTCACCCCTCCACTTT.

This clone has only a few counts. This sequence joins TRBV12-3 or TRBV12-4 and TRBJ1-2, with D perhaps TRBD1 (6 bases). This CDR3 is 13 amino acids long. V gave up 4 bases and J gave up 5 bases, with 11 bases separating them. CDR3 coding DNA: TGTGCCAGCAGTTCACCTAGGGGGTATGGCTACACCTTC. It is translated as CASSSPRGYGYTF.

On this clone itself: This sample includes further DNA sequences coding for the same CDR3. This sequence joins TRBV7-9 and TRBJ1-2; 8 nucleotides agree with TRBD1. Per the germline V gene, CDR1 is SEHNR and CDR2 is FQNEAQ (reference sequence). This CDR3 spans 13 amino acids. V trimming: 5 bases; J trimming: 4 bases; junction bases outside the gene matches: 3. CDR3 coding DNA: TGTGCCAGCAGCCTTGACAGGGGCTATGGCTACACCTTC. As protein: CASSLDRGYGYTF.

This clone occurred a few times. This sequence joins TRBV7-8 and TRBJ2-7; 7 bases align to TRBD1. V trimming: 4 bases; J trimming: 5 bases; junction bases outside the gene matches: 5. From germline, CDR1 is SGHVS and CDR2 FQNEAQ. There are 13 residues in the CDR3. In DNA, the CDR3 is TGTGCCAGCAGCTACGACAGGGACCACGAGCAGTACTTC. Translation: CASSYDRDHEQYF. Complete variable domain (other parts from reference TRBV7-8 and TRBJ2-7): GAGVSQSPRYKVAKRGQDVALRCDPISGHVSLFWYQQALGQGPEFLTYFQNEAQLDKSGLPSDRFFAERPEGSVSTLKIQRTQQEDSAVYLCASSYDRDHEQYFGPGTRLTVT.

The V gene is TRBV19, the J gene TRBJ1-2; a weak D match, TRBD1 (5 bases). Deletions cut 3 bases from V and 5 bases from J, with 22 bases between. This CDR3 is built from 17 residues. The germline V gene encodes CDR1 LNHDA and CDR2 SQIVND (reference sequence). The CDR3 DNA follows: TGTGCCAGTAGTATTACTTCGGACCTCCCTAGGGGATATGGCTACACCTTC. It translates to CASSITSDLPRGYGYTF.

The V call is TRBV5-4, the J call TRBJ2-7; possible D gene TRBD1, 5 bases. V lost 2 bases to trimming and J lost 1 base, with 7 bases between them. This CDR3 spans 13 amino acids. Per the germline V gene, CDR1 is SGHNT and CDR2 is YYREEE (reference sequence). In nucleotides, the CDR3 is TGTGCCAGCAGCTTTCAGGGTTCCTACGAGCAGTACTTC. Translating it yields CASSFQGSYEQYF.

V and J are TRBV25-1 and TRBJ1-4; the D gene is possibly TRBD1 (6 bases). Per germline, CDR1 MGHDK and CDR2 SYGVNS. V was shortened by 4 bases and J by 8 bases, with 17 bases between the two germline ends. CDR3 length: 15 residues. This CDR3 is CASSASRGFMEKLFF. CDR3 bases: TGTGCCAGCAGTGCCTCAAGGGGGTTCATGGAAAAACTGTTTTTT.

Here the CDR3 reads CASSLFRQGDGNEQFF. The CDR3 region has the DNA TGTGCCAGCTCCCTCTTTCGACAGGGTGATGGCAATGAGCAGTTCTTC. This chain connects TRBV7-3 to TRBJ2-1; 7 nucleotides line up with TRBD1. Germline V gene sequence: CDR1 SGHTA, CDR2 FQGTGA. The V gene end was trimmed by 8 bases and the J gene end by 6 bases; junction bases not matched to a gene: 16. The CDR3 is 16 residues long.

The chain couples TRBV7-9 to TRBJ1-1; maybe TRBD1 (5 bases). The ends were cut back, 3 bases at V and 4 bases at J, with 9 bases in the middle. Germline V gene lookup returns CDR1 SEHNR and CDR2 FQNEAQ (reference sequence). CDR3 length: 13 amino acids. The CDR3 coding sequence is TGTGCCAGCAGCTTGGACATTGGCACTGAAGCTTTCTTT. This translates into CASSLDIGTEAFF.

The gene calls are TRBV4-1 and TRBJ1-2; 8 nucleotides match TRBD1. CDR1 and CDR2 from the germline V gene are MGHRA and YSYEKL. The trim removed 4 bases at V and 2 bases at J, leaving 3 bases unmatched. CDR3 length: 14 amino acids. As DNA, the CDR3 is TGCGCCAGCAGCCCCGGGACAGGCAACTATGGCTACACCTTC. Translating it yields CASSPGTGNYGYTF.

This chain uses TRBV7-5 with TRBJ2-3; the table assigns TRBD2, which was not confirmed against the DNA. TRBV7-5 counts as a pseudogene. The CDR3 is made up of 17 amino acids. The DNA of the CDR3 is TGTGTCAGAAGCTTACGGGAGCGGCAGCTTGCCACAGATACGCAGTATTTT. It yields the protein CVRSLRERQLATDTQYF.

This chain joins TRBV7-9 and TRBJ1-4; D is possibly TRBD1 (5 bases). CDR3 length: 14 amino acids. CDR1 is SEHNR, CDR2 FQNEAQ, per germline (reference sequence). Trimming removed 3 bases from V and 7 bases from J, with 12 bases in between. The CDR3 here is CASSFRRGGEKLFF. The DNA for the CDR3 is TGTGCCAGCAGCTTTCGGAGGGGCGGTGAAAAACTGTTTTTT.

This clone was seen a single time. The chain uses TRBV10-3 and TRBJ1-2, with 7 bases that match TRBD1. The CDR3 runs 12 residues. J lost 3 bases, V lost 7 bases, and 2 bases had no gene match. Germline V gene data show CDR1 as ENHRY and CDR2 as SYGVKD. As DNA, the CDR3 is TGTGCCATCAAAGGGGGCGACTATGGCTACACCTTC. Translating it yields CAIKGGDYGYTF.

The chain carries TRBV5-8 and TRBJ1-6; D gene uncertain. Germline V gene lookup returns CDR1 SGHTS and CDR2 YDEGEE. This CDR3 region has 14 residues. The V end lost 3 bases, the J end lost 6 bases, and 10 bases lay between the germline ends. CDR3 coding DNA: TGTGCCAGCAGCTCCCGAGGGAGTAATTCACCCCTCCACTTT. It encodes CASSSRGSNSPLHF. Full variable domain (missing parts from reference TRBV5-8 and TRBJ1-6): EAGVTQSPTHLIKTRGQQATLRCSPISGHTSVYWYQQALGLGLQFLLWYDEGEERNRGNFPPRFSGRQFPNYSSELNVNALELEDSALYLCASSSRGSNSPLHFGNGTRLTVT.

This chain connects TRBV6-2 or TRBV6-3 to TRBJ1-5, with TRBD1 identical over 8 bases. This CDR3 comprises 14 residues. The junction had 5 bases not matched to a gene; V was cut back by 2 bases and J by 8 bases. The germline CDR1 and CDR2 sequences are MNHEY and SVGEGT. CDR3 sequence reads: CASSYPQGAEPQHF. DNA of the CDR3: TGTGCCAGCAGTTACCCGCAGGGGGCTGAGCCCCAGCATTTT.

The chain recombines TRBV6-5 with TRBJ2-2; 8 nucleotides line up with TRBD2. The CDR3 has 15 amino acids. Trimming at V came to 9 bases and at J to 3 bases, leaving 9 bases not matched to a gene. From germline, CDR1 is MNHEY and CDR2 SVGAGI. The CDR3 protein is CASFGAGEDTGELFF. The CDR3 DNA is TGTGCCAGTTTCGGAGCGGGAGAGGACACCGGGGAGCTGTTTTTT.

This clone has only one observation. The CDR3, as DNA: TGTGCCAGCAGCTTGAGGGGGAATCAGCCCCAGCATTTT. Protein product: CASSLRGNQPQHF. The chain recombines TRBV5-6 with TRBJ1-5; D may be TRBD1 (6 bases). CDR1 is SGHDT, CDR2 YYEEEE, per germline. V lost 1 base to trimming and J lost 4 bases, with 6 bases between them. The CDR3 contains 13 residues.

As concerns this clone: The sample holds other DNA sequences that translate to the same CDR3. The CDR3 protein is CASSPTENYGYTF. CDR3 bases: TGCGCCAGCAGCCCAACAGAGAACTATGGCTACACCTTC. This chain joins TRBV5-1 and TRBJ1-2, with D unclear. CDR3 length equals 13 residues. V lost 4 bases to trimming and J lost 2 bases, with 9 bases between them. The germline V gene has CDR1 SGHRS and CDR2 YFSETQ.

The chain employs TRBV24-1 and TRBJ2-5; 15 bases line up with TRBD2. The length of the CDR3 is 19 residues. V lost 3 bases and J lost 4; bases outside the gene matches: 11. Germline V gives CDR1 KGHDR, CDR2 SFDVKD. The DNA of the CDR3 is TGTGCCACCAGTGATGCTCTGTGGACTAGCGGGAGGGTTCGAGAGACCCAGTACTTC. It codes for CATSDALWTSGRVRETQYF.

The J gene is TRBJ2-7, the V gene TRBV3-1 (or the pseudogene TRBV3-2); a weak D match, TRBD2 (5 bases). Trimming pared 5 bases from V and 0 bases from J, leaving 8 bases between. Germline CDR1 is LGHDT and CDR2 is YNNKEL (reference sequence). CDR3 length: 13 residues. The CDR3 loop reads CASSSRVSYEQYF. The CDR3 DNA is TGTGCCAGCAGCTCGCGGGTCTCCTACGAGCAGTACTTC.

CDR3 sequence (DNA): TGTGCCAGCAGCTTAGGGCAGGTTTTCTACGAGCAGTACTTC. Residues: CASSLGQVFYEQYF. This chain joins TRBV7-2 and TRBJ2-7, with D uncertain. Germline V lookup: CDR1 SGHTA, CDR2 FQGNSA. V was trimmed by 1 base and J by 3 bases, leaving 10 bases between them. The CDR3 runs 14 residues.